The source of this TCR beta chain is a study of vaccination and CD4 T cells after COVID-19. Overall study context: Once diagnosed, patients had post-COVID samples drawn a median approximately 93 days later (range 35 to 161).

Treatment meaning: roughly ten-day PBMC culture with coronavirus spike peptide pools or control peptides (ViraFEST assay). Before TCRs were sequenced, ViraFEST expanded antigen-specific T cells with peptide pools. Germline loops: CDR1 MDHEN, CDR2 SYDVKM. This CDR3 has 15 residues. Trimming shortened V by 6 bases and J by 2 bases, and 14 bases separated the two germline ends. The Oncomine TCR Beta short-read assay sequenced DNA from cultured CD4+ T cells. Via MiXCR, TCRdb re-called the PCR reads, giving one row per CDR3 protein. This table has 10,000 to 15,000 distinct CDR3 sequences, just under 75% appearing once. A word on this clonotype: Antigen unknown.

Sequencing was done on a sample of CD4+ T cells from blood, cultured in vitro. This sequence joins TRBV28 and TRBJ1-5; tentatively, D is TRBD1 (5 bases). The source is a human donor who had recovered from COVID-19. CDR3 sequence reads: CASRSGVSGNQPQHF. CDR3 DNA sequence: TGTGCCAGCAGGTCGGGGGTTTCGGGCAATCAGCCCCAGCATTTT.